This TCR beta chain was retrieved from a study of shared clonotypes between healthy human individuals. The CDR3 sequence is 15 residues long. Deletions cut 0 bases from V and 1 base from J, with 9 bases between. Germline values: CDR1 SGHDT, CDR2 YYEEEE. Each subset's genomic DNA was split evenly across several immunoSEQ plates. Here immunoSEQ multiplex PCR was the method, and the copy in TCRdb shows in-frame clones only, minus some. The sample consists of more than 2 million clones, around 96% of them appearing once. The naive CD8 fraction comprised CD45RO-negative cells positively selected for CCR7 and excluded terminally differentiated effector memory CD45RA+ cells.

The clonotype was recovered from a man aged 18-30 years in good health. Sequenced sample: naive CD8+ T cells sorted from blood. The chain joins TRBV5-6 to TRBJ2-3, with D perhaps matching TRBD2 (6 bases). The CDR3 reads CASSLAPSGTDTQYF. Here the CDR3 DNA reads TGTGCCAGCAGCTTGGCCCCTAGCGGCACAGATACGCAGTATTTT.